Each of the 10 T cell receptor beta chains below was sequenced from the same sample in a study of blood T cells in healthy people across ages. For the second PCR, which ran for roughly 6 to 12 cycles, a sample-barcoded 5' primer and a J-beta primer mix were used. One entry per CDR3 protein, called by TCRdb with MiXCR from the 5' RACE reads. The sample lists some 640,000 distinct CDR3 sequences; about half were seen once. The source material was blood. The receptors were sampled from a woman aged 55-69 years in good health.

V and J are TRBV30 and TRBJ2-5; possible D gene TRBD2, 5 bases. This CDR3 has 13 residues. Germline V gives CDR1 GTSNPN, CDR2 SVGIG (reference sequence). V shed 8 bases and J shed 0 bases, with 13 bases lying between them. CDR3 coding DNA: TGTGCCAGGACTGCGATGGACCAAGAGACCCAGTACTTC. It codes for CARTAMDQETQYF.

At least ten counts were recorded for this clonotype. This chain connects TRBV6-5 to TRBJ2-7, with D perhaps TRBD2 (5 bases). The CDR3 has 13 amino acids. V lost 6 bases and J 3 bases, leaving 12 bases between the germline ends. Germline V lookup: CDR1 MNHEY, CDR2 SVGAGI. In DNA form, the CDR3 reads TGTGCCAGCAGCCCGGACTCGATCTACGAGCAGTACTTC. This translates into CASSPDSIYEQYF.

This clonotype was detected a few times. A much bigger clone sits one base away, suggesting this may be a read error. The chain's CDR3 is CSARDAATTNEKLFF. For the CDR3, the DNA is TGCAGTGCTAGAGATGCGGCGACAACTAATGAAAAACTGTTTTTT. The chain links TRBV20-1 to TRBJ1-4; no definite D call. With 0 bases removed from V and 0 bases from J, the gap between germline ends came to 8 bases. There are 15 residues in the CDR3. In germline, CDR1 is DFQATT, CDR2 SNEGSKA (reference sequence).

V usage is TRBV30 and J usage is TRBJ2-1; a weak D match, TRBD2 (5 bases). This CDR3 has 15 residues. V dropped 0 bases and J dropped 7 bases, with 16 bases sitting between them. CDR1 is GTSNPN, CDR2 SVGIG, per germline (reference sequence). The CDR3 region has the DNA TGTGCCTGGAGTGTACGTGGAGGCCTGGGAAATGAGCAGTTCTTC. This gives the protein CAWSVRGGLGNEQFF.

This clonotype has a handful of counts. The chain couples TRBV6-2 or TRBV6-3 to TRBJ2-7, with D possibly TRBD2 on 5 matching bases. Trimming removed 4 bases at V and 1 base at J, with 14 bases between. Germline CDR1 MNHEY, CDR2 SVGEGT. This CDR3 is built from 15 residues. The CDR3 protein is CASSSREGVSYEQYF. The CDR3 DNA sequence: TGTGCCAGCAGTTCCCGTGAGGGAGTTTCCTACGAGCAGTACTTC.

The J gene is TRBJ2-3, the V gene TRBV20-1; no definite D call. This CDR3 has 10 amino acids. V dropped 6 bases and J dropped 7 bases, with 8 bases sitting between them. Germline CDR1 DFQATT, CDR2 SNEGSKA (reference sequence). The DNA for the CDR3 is TGCAGTGCGACTCTACATACGCAGTATTTT. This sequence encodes CSATLHTQYF.

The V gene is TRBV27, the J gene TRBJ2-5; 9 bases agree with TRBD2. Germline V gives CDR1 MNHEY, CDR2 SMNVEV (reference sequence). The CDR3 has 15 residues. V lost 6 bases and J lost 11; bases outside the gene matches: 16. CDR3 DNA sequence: TGTGCCAGCAGAGATAGCGGGGGCCTCCCTCTTGAGCAGTACTTC. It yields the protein CASRDSGGLPLEQYF.

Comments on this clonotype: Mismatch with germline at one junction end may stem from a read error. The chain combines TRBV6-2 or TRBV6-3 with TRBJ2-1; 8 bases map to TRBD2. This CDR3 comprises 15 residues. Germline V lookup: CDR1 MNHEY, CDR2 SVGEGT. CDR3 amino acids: CASSFGGASHNEQFF. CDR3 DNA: TGTGCCAGCAGCTTCGGGGGGGCCTCCCACAATGAGCAGTTCTTC.

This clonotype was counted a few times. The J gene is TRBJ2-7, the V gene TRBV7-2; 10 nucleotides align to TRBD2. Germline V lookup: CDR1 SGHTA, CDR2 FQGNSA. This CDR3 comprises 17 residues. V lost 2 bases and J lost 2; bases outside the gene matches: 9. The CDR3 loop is CASSLRGSSGRAYEQYF. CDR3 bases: TGTGCCAGCAGCTTACGGGGCTCAAGCGGGAGGGCCTACGAGCAGTACTTC.

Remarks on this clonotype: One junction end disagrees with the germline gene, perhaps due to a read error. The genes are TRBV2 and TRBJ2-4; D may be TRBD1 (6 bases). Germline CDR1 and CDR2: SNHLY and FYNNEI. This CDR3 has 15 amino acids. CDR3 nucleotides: TGTGTCAGCAGGATGGGGACAAGGGACAAAAACATTCAGTACTTC. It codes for CVSRMGTRDKNIQYF. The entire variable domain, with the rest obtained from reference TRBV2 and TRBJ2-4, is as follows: EPEVTQTPSHQVTQMGQEVILRCVPISNHLYFYWYRQILGQKVEFLVSFYNNEISEKSEIFDDQFSVERPDGSNFTLKIRSTKLEDSAMYFCVSRMGTRDKNIQYFGAGTRLSVL.